The 27 T cell receptor beta chains below come from one sample, sequenced in a study of blood T cell repertoires in COVID-19. Measured with immunoSEQ multiplex PCR; TCRdb has only the in-frame clones, and not every one. The sample shows 200,000 to 300,000 clones, nearly 90% of them seen only once. Sample: peripheral blood. These receptors all stem from a woman aged 25 to 39 with acute or convalescent COVID-19.

The V and J genes are TRBV7-9 and TRBJ1-6; 10 bases are a match to TRBD1. J was trimmed by 9 bases and V by 4 bases; bases with no gene match: 12. This CDR3 is 17 amino acids long. Germline V gives CDR1 SEHNR, CDR2 FQNEAQ (reference sequence). The CDR3 DNA is TGTGCCAGCAGCTCCACCCGGGACAGGGGAATGGGTTCACCCCTCCACTTT. It translates to CASSSTRDRGMGSPLHF. The full variable domain, in which reference TRBV7-9 and TRBJ1-6 provide the parts outside the CDR3, is DTGVSQNPRHKITKRGQNVTFRCDPISEHNRLYWYRQTLGQGPEFLTYFQNEAQLEKSRLLSDRFSAERPKGSFSTLEIQRTEQGDSAMYLCASSSTRDRGMGSPLHFGNGTRLTVT.

The chain joins TRBV7-9 to TRBJ1-1; 7 bases align to TRBD1. The CDR3 covers 15 residues. Germline CDR1 SEHNR, CDR2 FQNEAQ (reference sequence). V was pared by 4 bases and J by 2 bases, with 7 bases of the junction left unmatched. This chain's CDR3 is CASSSKSGGNTEAFF. CDR3 nucleotides: TGTGCCAGCAGCTCCAAATCAGGGGGTAACACTGAAGCTTTCTTT. The whole variable domain, filled in from reference TRBV7-9 and TRBJ1-1, reads DTGVSQNPRHKITKRGQNVTFRCDPISEHNRLYWYRQTLGQGPEFLTYFQNEAQLEKSRLLSDRFSAERPKGSFSTLEIQRTEQGDSAMYLCASSSKSGGNTEAFFGQGTRLTVV.

The chain uses TRBV5-4 and TRBJ1-1, with TRBD1 as a possible D gene (6 bases). Germline V lookup: CDR1 SGHNT, CDR2 YYREEE (reference sequence). The CDR3 has 15 amino acids. Trimming stripped 3 bases from V and 3 bases from J, with 15 bases between. The DNA of the CDR3 is TGTGCCAGCAGCTGGGACACCCGGCGGGACACTGAAGCTTTCTTT. This translates into CASSWDTRRDTEAFF.

This clone was seen once. The chain couples TRBV9 to TRBJ2-1; 8 nucleotides line up with TRBD1. Unmatched junction bases numbered 10, after V lost 4 bases and J lost 4 bases. The CDR3 is 16 residues long. Germline V gene lookup returns CDR1 SGDLS and CDR2 YYNGEE. The CDR3 DNA is TGTGCCAGCAGCCGGACGGGACAGGTACTTTACAATGAGCAGTTCTTC. It codes for CASSRTGQVLYNEQFF.

This clone was observed a single time. The CDR3 sequence is CASGTLSYNEQFF. In DNA form, the CDR3 reads TGTGCCAGTGGGACACTATCCTACAATGAGCAGTTCTTC. The chain combines TRBV19 with TRBJ2-1; a possible D gene is TRBD1 (6 bases). The CDR3 extends over 13 amino acids. V was pared by 8 bases and J by 1 base, with 9 bases between. Germline assignment: CDR1 LNHDA and CDR2 SQIVND (reference sequence).

CDR3 in DNA: TGTGCTAGTGGTTGGGCCAGTGGGTTAGGCTACGAGCAGTACTTC. Translating gives CASGWASGLGYEQYF. This rearrangement joins TRBV12-5 to TRBJ2-7, with D unclear. The CDR3 sequence is 15 residues long. With 4 bases removed from V and 3 bases from J, the gap between germline ends came to 16 bases. Looked up from germline, CDR1 is LGHNT and CDR2 is FRNRAP.

This chain uses TRBV10-3 with TRBJ2-7; D gene uncertain. The CDR3 loop spans 16 amino acids. The V end lost 0 bases, the J end lost 5 bases, and 17 bases lay between the germline ends. Germline values: CDR1 ENHRY, CDR2 SYGVKD. The CDR3 is CAISESIQTQVNEQYF. For the CDR3, the DNA is TGTGCCATCAGTGAGTCGATCCAAACCCAGGTAAACGAGCAGTACTTC.

The chain recombines TRBV10-3 with TRBJ2-3, with 8 bases fitting TRBD2. The CDR3 has 14 residues. Germline assignment: CDR1 ENHRY and CDR2 SYGVKD. After removal of 10 bases from V and 2 bases from J, the junction contained 8 bases not matched to a gene. The CDR3 DNA is TGTGCCACCTCCCAACTAGCGGACACAGATACGCAGTATTTT. It translates to CATSQLADTDTQYF.

The chain recombines TRBV7-3 with TRBJ2-3, with 12 bases matching TRBD2. This CDR3 region has 16 residues. V was pared by 3 bases and J by 3 bases, with 4 bases of the junction left unmatched. From germline, CDR1 is SGHTA and CDR2 FQGTGA. The CDR3 loop is CASSFRTSGKTDTQYF. The DNA of the CDR3 is TGTGCCAGCAGCTTCCGGACTAGCGGGAAGACAGATACGCAGTATTTT.

The chain is built from TRBV27 and TRBJ1-5; a weak D match, TRBD1 (5 bases). V lost 5 bases and J 3 bases, leaving 14 bases between the germline ends. Per germline, CDR1 MNHEY and CDR2 SMNVEV (reference sequence). The CDR3 contains 15 residues. CDR3 region: CASSPGDSDNQPQHF. DNA for the CDR3: TGTGCCAGCAGTCCCGGAGACAGTGACAATCAGCCCCAGCATTTT.

The chain joins TRBV9 to TRBJ2-7; D uncertain. The V gene lost 3 bases and the J gene lost 5 bases, with 9 bases spanning the gap. CDR1 SGDLS and CDR2 YYNGEE come from the germline V gene. There are 12 residues in the CDR3. The CDR3 bases are TGTGCCAGCAGCGGAATTAGTGACGAGCAGTACTTC. Translating it yields CASSGISDEQYF.

The chain employs TRBV4-1 and TRBJ2-5; D gene unclear. CDR3 length: 14 amino acids. Germline CDR1 and CDR2: MGHRA and YSYEKL. Trimming cost V 1 base and J 4 bases, with 10 bases left between them. Written as DNA, the CDR3 is TGCGCCAGCAGCCAAGCTGAGAGTCGAGAGACCCAGTACTTC. This gives the protein CASSQAESRETQYF.

The rearrangement links TRBV7-8 to TRBJ2-7; D gene unclear. V dropped 5 bases and J dropped 3 bases, with 14 bases sitting between them. The CDR3 sequence is 14 residues long. Germline assignment: CDR1 SGHVS and CDR2 FQNEAQ. The CDR3 is CASSPNEMSYEQYF. CDR3 nucleotide sequence: TGTGCCAGCAGCCCCAATGAGATGAGCTACGAGCAGTACTTC.

Notes on this clone: The sample contains more than one DNA sequence encoding this CDR3. This rearrangement joins TRBV9 to TRBJ2-3; 10 bases map to TRBD2. Germline assignment: CDR1 SGDLS and CDR2 YYNGEE. This CDR3 region has 15 residues. V lost 3 bases and J lost 4; bases outside the gene matches: 5. The CDR3 protein is CASSASGRGSDTQYF. The CDR3, as DNA: TGTGCCAGCAGCGCTAGCGGGAGAGGGTCAGATACGCAGTATTTT.

The chain combines TRBV5-1 with TRBJ2-7; 10 bases are shared with TRBD2. V trimming: 0 bases; J trimming: 2 bases; junction bases outside the gene matches: 5. In germline, CDR1 is SGHRS, CDR2 YFSETQ. CDR3 length equals 16 residues. The CDR3 sequence: CASSLDPSGRAYEQYF. CDR3 in DNA: TGCGCCAGCAGCTTGGATCCAAGCGGGAGGGCCTACGAGCAGTACTTC.

The chain joins TRBV9 to TRBJ2-2, with 9 bases aligning to TRBD2. The junction had 5 bases not matched to a gene; V was cut back by 4 bases and J by 4 bases. Germline lookup yields CDR1 SGDLS and CDR2 YYNGEE. The CDR3 has 15 amino acids. As DNA, the CDR3 is TGTGCCAGCAGCCGCGGGAGGGCGAGCACCGGGGAGCTGTTTTTT. Translating gives CASSRGRASTGELFF.

The chain combines TRBV3-1 (or the pseudogene TRBV3-2) with TRBJ2-3; D possibly corresponds to TRBD2 (5 bases). V shed 1 base and J shed 2 bases, with 13 bases lying between them. Looked up from germline, CDR1 is LGHDT and CDR2 is YNNKEL (reference sequence). The CDR3 is 16 amino acids. CDR3 DNA: TGTGCCAGCAGCCAAGGGGCGGGCGCACTCACAGATACGCAGTATTTT. Its protein is CASSQGAGALTDTQYF.

The gene calls are TRBV4-2 and TRBJ2-3, with TRBD2 matching over 15 bases. The length of the CDR3 is 20 residues. Trimming cost V 2 bases and J 2 bases; bases outside gene matches: 11. Germline V gives CDR1 LGHNA, CDR2 YNFKEQ. CDR3 in DNA: TGTGCCAGCAGCCAAAGGGGGGGACTAGCGGGAGGAGGGGCCACAGATACGCAGTATTTT. This encodes CASSQRGGLAGGGATDTQYF.

This chain joins TRBV7-9 and TRBJ2-7; 7 bases fit TRBD2. V gave up 4 bases and J gave up 3 bases; unmatched junction bases: 6. Per the germline V gene, CDR1 is SEHNR and CDR2 is FQNEAQ (reference sequence). This CDR3 has 14 amino acids. The CDR3, as DNA: TGTGCCAGCAGCTCCCCGACTAGCATCTACGAGCAGTACTTC. This sequence encodes CASSSPTSIYEQYF.

The chain employs TRBV3-1 (or the pseudogene TRBV3-2) and TRBJ2-5, with TRBD2 matching over 8 bases. This CDR3 is built from 16 residues. CDR1 and CDR2 from the germline V gene are LGHDT and YNNKEL (reference sequence). J was trimmed by 5 bases and V by 0 bases; bases with no gene match: 8. The CDR3 region is CASSQDSGTSSETQYF. CDR3 bases: TGTGCCAGCAGCCAAGACTCGGGGACTAGTAGTGAGACCCAGTACTTC.

The rearrangement uses TRBV4-3 and TRBJ2-2; 10 nucleotides align to TRBD2. The CDR3 consists of 18 residues. V shed 0 bases, J shed 2 bases, and the junction held 6 bases outside the gene matches. The germline V gene has CDR1 LGHNA and CDR2 YSLEER. CDR3 sequence: CASSQDRLAGVNTGELFF. CDR3 nucleotides: TGCGCCAGCAGCCAAGATCGGCTAGCGGGGGTAAACACCGGGGAGCTGTTTTTT.

This sequence joins TRBV2 and TRBJ2-7, with D possibly TRBD1 on 6 matching bases. Germline V lookup: CDR1 SNHLY, CDR2 FYNNEI. The length of the CDR3 is 9 residues. Trimming pared 7 bases from V and 9 bases from J, leaving 7 bases between. DNA for the CDR3: TGTGCCAGCAAAGGGGGGCAGTACTTC. Protein sequence: CASKGGQYF.

The chain joins TRBV5-1 to TRBJ1-2, with 7 nucleotides matching TRBD1. The CDR3 is 15 amino acids. CDR1 SGHRS and CDR2 YFSETQ come from the germline V gene. V was pared by 0 bases and J by 1 base, with 3 bases of the junction left unmatched. The CDR3 region is CASSLGGQNNYGYTF. CDR3 nucleotide sequence: TGCGCCAGCAGCTTGGGGGGACAGAATAACTATGGCTACACCTTC.

This chain joins TRBV27 and TRBJ1-6; TRBD1 might be the D (5 bases). The length of the CDR3 is 16 residues. V was pared by 3 bases and J by 7 bases, with 16 bases between. In germline, CDR1 is MNHEY, CDR2 SMNVEV (reference sequence). CDR3 sequence (DNA): TGTGCCAGCAGTTTCCAGGGTTCACCGAAAAATTCACCCCTCCACTTT. Protein product: CASSFQGSPKNSPLHF.

This rearrangement joins TRBV10-3 to TRBJ2-3; D possibly corresponds to TRBD2 (6 bases). Trimming took off 11 bases at V and 4 bases at J, with 22 bases between the two ends. The CDR3 totals 15 residues. CDR1 and CDR2 from the germline V gene are ENHRY and SYGVKD. The CDR3 loop is CASKEGGRSPDTQYF. In DNA form, the CDR3 reads TGTGCCTCAAAGGAGGGAGGACGAAGCCCAGATACGCAGTATTTT.

There are a few counts of this clone. The rearrangement joins TRBV19 to TRBJ2-2, with D possibly matching TRBD2 (7 bases). Germline loops: CDR1 LNHDA, CDR2 SQIVND (reference sequence). The CDR3 contains 17 residues. Trimming shortened V by 7 bases and J by 3 bases, and 21 bases separated the two germline ends. The CDR3 DNA follows: TGTGCCAGTACCCGCGGAGGAGGGGGGGCCCACACCGGGGAGCTGTTTTTT. This encodes CASTRGGGGAHTGELFF.

This sequence joins TRBV19 and TRBJ2-7; no definite D call. Germline lookup yields CDR1 LNHDA and CDR2 SQIVND (reference sequence). V lost 4 bases to trimming and J lost 2 bases, with 15 bases between them. CDR3 length: 15 amino acids. Here the CDR3 DNA reads TGTGCCAGTAGTACGTCGGGTGGGTTCCCCTACGAGCAGTACTTC. Its protein product is CASSTSGGFPYEQYF.